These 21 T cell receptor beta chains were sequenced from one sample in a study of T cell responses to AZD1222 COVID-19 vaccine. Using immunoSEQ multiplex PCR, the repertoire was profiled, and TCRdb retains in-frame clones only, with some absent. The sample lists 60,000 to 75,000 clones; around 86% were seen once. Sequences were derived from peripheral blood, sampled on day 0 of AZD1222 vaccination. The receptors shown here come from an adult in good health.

The CDR3 DNA follows: TGTGCCAGCAGTGAAGGTCCGGGAACTGAAGCTTTCTTT. It encodes CASSEGPGTEAFF. This chain uses TRBV6-4 with TRBJ1-1, with D uncertain. The CDR3 consists of 13 residues. CDR1 is MRHNA, CDR2 SNTAGT, per germline. V lost 3 bases and J lost 5, with 10 bases in between.

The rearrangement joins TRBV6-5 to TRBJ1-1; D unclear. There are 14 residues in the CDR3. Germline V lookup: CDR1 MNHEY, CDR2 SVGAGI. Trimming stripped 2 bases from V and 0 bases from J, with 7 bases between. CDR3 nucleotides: TGTGCCAGCAGTTACACAGATATGAACACTGAAGCTTTCTTT. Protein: CASSYTDMNTEAFF.

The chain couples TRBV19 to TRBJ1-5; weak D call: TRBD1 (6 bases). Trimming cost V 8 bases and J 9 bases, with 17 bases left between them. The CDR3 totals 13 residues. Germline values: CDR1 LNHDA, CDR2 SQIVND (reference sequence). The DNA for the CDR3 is TGTGCCAGTGCGTACAGGGAATCCTCGCCCCAGCATTTT. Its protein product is CASAYRESSPQHF.

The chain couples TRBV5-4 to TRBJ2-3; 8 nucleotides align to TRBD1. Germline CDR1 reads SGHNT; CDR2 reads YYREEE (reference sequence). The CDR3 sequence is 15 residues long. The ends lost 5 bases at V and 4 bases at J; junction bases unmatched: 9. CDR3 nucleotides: TGTGCCAGCAGTCCAGACAGGGGAGGACCAGATACGCAGTATTTT. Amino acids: CASSPDRGGPDTQYF.

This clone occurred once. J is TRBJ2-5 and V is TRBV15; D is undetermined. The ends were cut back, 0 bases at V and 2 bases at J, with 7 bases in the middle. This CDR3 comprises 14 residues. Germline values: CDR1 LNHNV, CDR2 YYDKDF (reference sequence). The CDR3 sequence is CATSRDRLQETQYF. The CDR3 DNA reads TGTGCCACCAGCAGAGACAGATTGCAAGAGACCCAGTACTTC.

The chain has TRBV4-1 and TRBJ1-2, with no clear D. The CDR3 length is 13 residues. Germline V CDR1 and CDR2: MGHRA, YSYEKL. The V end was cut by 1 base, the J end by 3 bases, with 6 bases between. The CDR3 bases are TGCGCCAGCAGCCAAGGGACGGACTATGGCTACACCTTC. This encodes CASSQGTDYGYTF.

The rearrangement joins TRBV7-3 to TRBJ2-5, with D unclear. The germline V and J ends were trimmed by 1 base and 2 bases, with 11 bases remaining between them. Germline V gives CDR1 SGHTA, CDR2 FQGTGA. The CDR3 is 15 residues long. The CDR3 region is CASSLMGNQQETQYF. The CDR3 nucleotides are TGTGCCAGCAGCTTAATGGGGAACCAACAAGAGACCCAGTACTTC.

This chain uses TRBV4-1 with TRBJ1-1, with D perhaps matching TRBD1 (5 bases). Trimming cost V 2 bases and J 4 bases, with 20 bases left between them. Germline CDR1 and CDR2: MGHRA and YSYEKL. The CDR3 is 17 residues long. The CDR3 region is CASSQLDIIQLGTEAFF. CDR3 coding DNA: TGCGCCAGCAGCCAACTGGACATAATACAATTGGGCACTGAAGCTTTCTTT.

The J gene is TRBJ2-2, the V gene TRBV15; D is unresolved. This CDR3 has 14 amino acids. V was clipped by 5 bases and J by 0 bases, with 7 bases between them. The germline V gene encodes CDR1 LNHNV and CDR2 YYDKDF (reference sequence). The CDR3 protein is CATSLPTNTGELFF. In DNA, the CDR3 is TGTGCCACCAGCTTACCTACGAACACCGGGGAGCTGTTTTTT.

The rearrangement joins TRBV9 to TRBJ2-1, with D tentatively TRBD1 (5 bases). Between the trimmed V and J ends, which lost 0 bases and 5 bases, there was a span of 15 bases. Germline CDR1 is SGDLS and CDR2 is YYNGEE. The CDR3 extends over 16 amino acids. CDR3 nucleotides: TGTGCCAGCAGCGTAGGGGTAGGGAAGGACAACAATGAGCAGTTCTTC. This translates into CASSVGVGKDNNEQFF.

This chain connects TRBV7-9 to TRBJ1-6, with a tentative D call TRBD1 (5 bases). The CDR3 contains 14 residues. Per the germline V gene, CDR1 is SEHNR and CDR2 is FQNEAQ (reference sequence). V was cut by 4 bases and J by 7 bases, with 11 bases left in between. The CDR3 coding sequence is TGTGCCAGCAGCTCTACTAGGGGAAATTCACCCCTCCACTTT. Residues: CASSSTRGNSPLHF.

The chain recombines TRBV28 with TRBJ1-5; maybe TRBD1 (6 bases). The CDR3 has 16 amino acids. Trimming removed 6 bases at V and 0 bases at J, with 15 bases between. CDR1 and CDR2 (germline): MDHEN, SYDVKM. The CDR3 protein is CASRYDRRYSNQPQHF. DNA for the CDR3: TGTGCCAGCAGGTACGACAGGCGGTATAGCAATCAGCCCCAGCATTTT.

The CDR3 bases are TGTGCCAGCAGCTGGGGGACTAGTGGGGAGCAGTACTTC. Its protein is CASSWGTSGEQYF. The chain recombines TRBV5-6 with TRBJ2-7; 8 bases align to TRBD2. This CDR3 contains 13 residues. V was clipped by 3 bases and J by 7 bases; unmatched bases: 6. Germline V lookup: CDR1 SGHDT, CDR2 YYEEEE.

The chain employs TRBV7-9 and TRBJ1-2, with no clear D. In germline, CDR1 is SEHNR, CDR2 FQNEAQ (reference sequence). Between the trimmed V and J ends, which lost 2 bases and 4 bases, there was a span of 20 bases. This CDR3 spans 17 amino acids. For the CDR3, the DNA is TGTGCCAGCAGCTTATCAAGTCGGGTTGATAGGTCCTATGGCTACACCTTC. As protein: CASSLSSRVDRSYGYTF.

CDR3 in DNA: TGTGCCAGCTCACCAGAGGGGCGGGCTTTCTTT. This codes for CASSPEGRAFF. This rearrangement joins TRBV18 to TRBJ1-1; D might be TRBD1 (5 bases). The CDR3 runs to 11 residues. V dropped 2 bases and J dropped 11 bases, with 9 bases sitting between them. Germline V gives CDR1 KGHSH, CDR2 LQKENI. Complete variable domain (other parts from reference TRBV18 and TRBJ1-1): NAGVMQNPRHLVRRRGQEARLRCSPMKGHSHVYWYRQLPEEGLKFMVYLQKENIIDESGMPKERFSAEFPKEGPSILRIQQVVRGDSAAYFCASSPEGRAFFGQGTRLTVV.

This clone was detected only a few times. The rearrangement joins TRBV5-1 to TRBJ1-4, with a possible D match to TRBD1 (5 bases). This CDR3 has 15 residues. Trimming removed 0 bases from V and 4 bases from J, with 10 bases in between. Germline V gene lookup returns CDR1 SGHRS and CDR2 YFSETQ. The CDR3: CASSLVGVINEKLFF. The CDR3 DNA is TGCGCCAGCAGCTTGGTGGGGGTCATTAATGAAAAACTGTTTTTT. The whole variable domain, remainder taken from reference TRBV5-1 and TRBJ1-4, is KAGVTQTPRYLIKTRGQQVTLSCSPISGHRSVSWYQQTPGQGLQFLFEYFSETQRNKGNFPGRFSGRQFSNSRSEMNVSTLELGDSALYLCASSLVGVINEKLFFGSGTQLSVL.

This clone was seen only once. This chain's CDR3 is CASSVALDRDQPQHF. For the CDR3, the DNA is TGTGCCAGCAGCGTAGCTTTGGACAGGGATCAGCCCCAGCATTTT. V is TRBV9 and J is TRBJ1-5; 8 positions agree with TRBD1. The germline V gene encodes CDR1 SGDLS and CDR2 YYNGEE. There are 15 residues in the CDR3. V trimming: 0 bases; J trimming: 5 bases; junction bases outside the gene matches: 4.

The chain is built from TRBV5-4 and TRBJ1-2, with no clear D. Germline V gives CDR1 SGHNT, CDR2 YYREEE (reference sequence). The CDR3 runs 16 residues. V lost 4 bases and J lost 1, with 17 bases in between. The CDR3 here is CASSQLRPGHNYGYTF. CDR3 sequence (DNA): TGTGCCAGCAGCCAACTCAGACCTGGGCATAACTATGGCTACACCTTC.

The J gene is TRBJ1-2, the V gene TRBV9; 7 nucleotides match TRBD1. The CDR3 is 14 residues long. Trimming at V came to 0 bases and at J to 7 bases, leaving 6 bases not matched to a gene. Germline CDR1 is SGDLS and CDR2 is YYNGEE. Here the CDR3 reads CASSVGVAGGGYTF. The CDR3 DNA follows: TGTGCCAGCAGCGTAGGTGTGGCAGGGGGTGGCTACACCTTC. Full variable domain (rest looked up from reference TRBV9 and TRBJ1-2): DSGVTQTPKHLITATGQRVTLRCSPRSGDLSVYWYQQSLDQGLQFLIQYYNGEERAKGNILERFSAQQFPDLHSELNLSSLELGDSALYFCASSVGVAGGGYTFGSGTRLTVV.

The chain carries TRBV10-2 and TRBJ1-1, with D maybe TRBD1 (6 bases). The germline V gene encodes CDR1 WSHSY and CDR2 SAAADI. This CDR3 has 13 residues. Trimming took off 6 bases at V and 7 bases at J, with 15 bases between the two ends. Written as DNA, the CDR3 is TGCGCCAGCAGAATCAGGGGAGGGGGTGAAGCTTTCTTT. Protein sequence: CASRIRGGGEAFF.

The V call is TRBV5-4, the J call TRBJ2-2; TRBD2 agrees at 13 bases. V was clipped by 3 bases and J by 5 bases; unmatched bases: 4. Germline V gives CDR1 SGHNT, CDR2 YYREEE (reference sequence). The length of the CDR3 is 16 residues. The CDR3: CASSSLAGGRTGELFF. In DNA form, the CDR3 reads TGTGCCAGCAGCTCACTAGCGGGGGGGCGTACCGGGGAGCTGTTTTTT. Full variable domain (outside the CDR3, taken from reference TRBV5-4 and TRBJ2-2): ETGVTQSPTHLIKTRGQQVTLRCSSQSGHNTVSWYQQALGQGPQFIFQYYREEENGRGNFPPRFSGLQFPNYSSELNVNALELDDSALYLCASSSLAGGRTGELFFGEGSRLTVL.